This paragraph covers one TCR beta chain sequence. These data are taken from a study of blood T cell repertoires in COVID-19. The repertoire was sequenced with immunoSEQ multiplex PCR; TCRdb's copy has only in-frame clones and lacks some. The table shows 25,000 to 35,000 clones, with almost 90% occurring only once. This CDR3 spans 12 amino acids. Trimming removed 7 bases from V and 8 bases from J; junction bases left unmatched: 9. The germline V gene has CDR1 GTSNPN and CDR2 SVGIG (reference sequence). The receptor comes from a human donor in a cohort sampled during active COVID-19. What was sequenced was peripheral blood. The rearrangement uses TRBV30 and TRBJ1-2; 8 positions agree with TRBD1. This CDR3 reads CASHRGWDGYTF. The CDR3, as DNA: TGTGCCTCCCACAGGGGGTGGGACGGCTACACCTTC.